These T cell receptor beta chains were read from a single sample in a study of T-cell reconstitution after alpha-beta-depleted transplantation in children. TCRdb re-called the PCR reads with MiXCR, one entry per CDR3 protein. The data contain about 980,000 distinct CDR3 sequences, around 30% of them singletons. The sequencing used PBMCs, mostly from graft donor cells, collected 360 days after TCRalphabeta/CD19-depleted stem cell transplant. Every receptor here comes from a boy younger than two who had a stem cell transplant for SCID, so the T cells may come from the graft donor. CDR3s include the opening cysteine and the closing phenylalanine or tryptophan. The D gene is left open where the match is weak. Clone size is shown for a subset of rows, as once, few, many or a class of expanded clone.

abundance,j_gene,d_gene,v_gene,CDR3aa,CDR3nt
NA,TRBJ2-7,TRBD1,TRBV6-1,CASSITGTGVSYEQYF,TGTGCCAGCAGTATCACCGGGACAGGGGTTTCCTACGAGCAGTACTTC
NA,TRBJ1-5,NA,TRBV12-3/TRBV12-4,CASSYFEGGNQPQHF,TGTGCCAGCAGTTATTTCGAAGGTGGCAATCAGCCCCAGCATTTT
NA,TRBJ1-1,NA,TRBV5-1,CASSLSSSTNTEAFF,TGCGCCAGCAGCTTGTCTTCATCCACGAACACTGAAGCTTTCTTT
many,TRBJ2-2,NA,TRBV29-1,CSAGNTGELFF,TGCAGCGCCGGTAACACCGGGGAGCTGTTTTTT
NA,TRBJ2-6,NA,TRBV7-8,CASSLAIGGLGGANVLTF,TGTGCCAGCAGCTTAGCGATCGGTGGTCTCGGGGGGGCCAACGTCCTGACTTTC
few,TRBJ2-1,NA,TRBV9,CASSVGLARYNEQFF,TGTGCCAGCAGCGTAGGTCTAGCCCGCTACAATGAGCAGTTCTTC
NA,TRBJ2-3,TRBD2,TRBV10-3,CAISESTSDYPYF,TGTGCCATCAGTGAGTCCACTAGCGATTACCCGTATTTT
few,TRBJ2-3,TRBD2,TRBV11-2,CASSFRLAGYAPHDTQYF,TGTGCCAGCAGCTTCCGACTAGCGGGATACGCCCCACATGATACGCAGTATTTT
few,TRBJ1-5,NA,TRBV10-3,CAISESAGSNQPQHF,TGTGCCATCAGTGAGTCGGCAGGGAGCAATCAGCCCCAGCATTTT
few,TRBJ2-7,NA,TRBV7-8,CASSLARGDSTYEQYF,TGTGCCAGCAGCTTAGCGCGGGGGGACAGTACCTACGAGCAGTACTTC
NA,TRBJ2-1,NA,TRBV7-3,CASSPFLNWRPYNEQFF,TGTGCCAGCAGCCCCTTTCTGAACTGGCGCCCTTACAATGAGCAGTTCTTC
NA,TRBJ2-3,TRBD1,TRBV4-3,CASSPYYGTAKSSTDTQYF,TGCGCCAGCAGCCCCTACTACGGGACAGCGAAATCTAGCACAGATACGCAGTATTTT
few,TRBJ2-1,TRBD2,TRBV5-1,CASRPTTSGVYNEQFF,TGCGCCAGCCGACCGACGACTAGCGGGGTGTACAATGAGCAGTTCTTC
NA,TRBJ1-5,TRBD1,TRBV20-1,CSARDATRARQGPLGGPQHF,TGCAGTGCTAGAGATGCGACAAGGGCGAGACAGGGGCCTCTTGGGGGGCCCCAGCATTTT
few,TRBJ2-7,NA,TRBV20-1,CSARGLVSEQYF,TGCAGTGCTAGAGGACTAGTCAGCGAGCAGTACTTC
few,TRBJ2-6,NA,TRBV18,CASSPLPGTGANVLTF,TGTGCCAGCTCACCACTACCCGGGACTGGGGCCAACGTCCTGACTTTC
NA,TRBJ2-3,TRBD2,TRBV20-1,CSARDWGLAGGHTDTQYF,TGCAGTGCTAGAGATTGGGGACTAGCCGGGGGACACACAGATACGCAGTATTTT
NA,TRBJ1-3,TRBD1,TRBV2,CASSPRPGQGAGNTIYF,TGTGCCAGCAGTCCGAGACCGGGACAGGGGGCCGGAAACACCATATATTTT
NA,TRBJ2-3,NA,TRBV15,CATSENPRQLITDTQYF,TGTGCCACCAGCGAAAACCCAAGACAGCTAATCACAGATACGCAGTATTTT
NA,TRBJ2-5,NA,TRBV20-1,CSARGGRRGIWETQYF,TGCAGTGCTAGAGGGGGCAGGAGGGGAATTTGGGAGACCCAGTACTTC
many,TRBJ2-5,NA,TRBV9,CASSAEGFQETQYF,TGTGCCAGCAGCGCTGAGGGGTTCCAAGAGACCCAGTACTTC
NA,TRBJ2-7,TRBD2,TRBV27,CASSRTSGGFSYEQYF,TGTGCCAGCAGTCGAACTAGCGGGGGGTTCTCCTACGAGCAGTACTTC
NA,TRBJ2-1,NA,TRBV12-5,CASGLGQHEQFF,TGTGCTAGTGGTTTGGGACAGCATGAGCAGTTCTTC
NA,TRBJ2-7,TRBD1,TRBV7-8,CASSLVSSGTGYEQYF,TGTGCCAGCAGCTTAGTGTCCTCCGGGACAGGTTACGAGCAGTACTTC
NA,TRBJ1-2,NA,TRBV28,CASSPSLSGGYTF,TGTGCCAGCAGTCCCAGCTTGAGTGGAGGCTACACCTTC
NA,TRBJ1-2,TRBD1,TRBV6-1,CASSEVVRGHQRDGYTF,TGTGCCAGCAGTGAAGTTGTCAGGGGGCATCAACGGGACGGCTACACCTTC
NA,TRBJ2-7,NA,TRBV29-1,CSVGFQWDEQYF,TGCAGCGTTGGATTCCAGTGGGACGAGCAGTACTTC
few,TRBJ2-7,NA,TRBV15,CATSGGMTGSHEQYF,TGTGCCACCAGCGGAGGGATGACAGGGAGTCACGAGCAGTACTTC
few,TRBJ2-4,NA,TRBV6-2/TRBV6-3,CASSYAGMDIQYF,TGTGCCAGCAGTTATGCAGGGATGGACATTCAGTACTTC
NA,TRBJ2-5,NA,TRBV18,CASSLQQGSGETQYF,TGTGCCAGCTCACTTCAACAGGGATCGGGAGAGACCCAGTACTTC
NA,TRBJ2-2,TRBD1,TRBV18,CASSPRTGPGTGELFF,TGTGCCAGCTCACCCCGGACAGGGCCGGGCACCGGGGAGCTGTTTTTT
few,TRBJ2-7,TRBD1,TRBV20-1,CSARRDRGPYEQYF,TGCAGTGCTAGACGGGACAGGGGGCCCTACGAGCAGTACTTC
few,TRBJ2-3,NA,TRBV9,CASSVRAGTDTQYF,TGTGCCAGCAGCGTACGGGCAGGCACAGATACGCAGTATTTT
NA,TRBJ2-2,NA,TRBV6-2/TRBV6-3,CASRPTGVTGELFF,TGTGCCAGCAGACCAACGGGTGTCACCGGGGAGCTGTTTTTT
NA,TRBJ2-7,NA,TRBV5-1,CASSWTRQASSYEQYF,TGCGCCAGCAGCTGGACACGACAGGCGAGCTCCTACGAGCAGTACTTC
NA,TRBJ2-5,NA,TRBV5-1,CASSLAAATQETQYF,TGCGCCAGCAGCTTGGCCGCGGCGACACAAGAGACCCAGTACTTC
few,TRBJ2-5,TRBD2,TRBV5-1,CASSLGLAGGIQETQYF,TGCGCCAGCAGCTTAGGACTAGCGGGGGGTATTCAAGAGACCCAGTACTTC
NA,TRBJ2-3,TRBD2,TRBV10-3,CAISAGGGRDTQYF,TGTGCCATCAGTGCCGGGGGGGGTAGGGATACGCAGTATTTT
NA,TRBJ2-1,NA,TRBV12-3/TRBV12-4,CASRPGEFYNEQFF,TGTGCCAGCCGACCGGGCGAATTCTACAATGAGCAGTTCTTC
few,TRBJ2-3,NA,TRBV20-1,CSASAPDRSTDTQYF,TGCAGTGCTAGCGCACCCGACAGGAGCACAGATACGCAGTATTTT
NA,TRBJ1-1,NA,TRBV3-1,CASSQGYTRVNTEAFF,TGTGCCAGCAGCCAAGGGTATACGCGGGTGAACACTGAAGCTTTCTTT
NA,TRBJ2-1,TRBD2,TRBV7-2,CASSSLAGGLQFF,TGTGCCAGCAGCTCCTTAGCGGGGGGGCTACAGTTCTTC
few,TRBJ2-7,NA,TRBV20-1,CSAKGRGGGSYEQYF,TGCAGTGCTAAGGGGCGGGGAGGGGGCTCCTACGAGCAGTACTTC
few,TRBJ1-1,NA,TRBV4-3,CASSQEGSTWNTEAFF,TGCGCCAGCAGCCAAGAAGGGTCGACGTGGAACACTGAAGCTTTCTTT
few,TRBJ2-1,TRBD2,TRBV20-1,CSARGAASGGNEQFF,TGCAGTGCCAGGGGGGCGGCTAGCGGGGGCAATGAGCAGTTCTTC
NA,TRBJ1-4,NA,TRBV15,CAAARHNEKLFF,TGTGCCGCGGCGCGGCATAATGAAAAACTGTTTTTT